This paragraph covers one T cell receptor (beta chain) sequence. Antigen unknown. Reverse transcription of all isolated RNA meant that expressed TCRB transcripts were sequenced. Clones were read by immunoSEQ multiplex PCR, and TCRdb kept only the in-frame ones, dropping some. The sample carries 850,000 to 900,000 clones, about a sixth recorded once. The sample originates from a study of beta chain features in type 1 diabetes. Overall study context: Healthy donors resembled patients in age, gender and cell yields.

The V and J ends lost 2 bases and 2 bases, in that order; junction bases with no gene match: 4. The CDR3 consists of 15 residues. Germline V gives CDR1 WSHSY, CDR2 SAAADI. Study-wide points: Reads derived from cDNA could over-represent cells showing high TCR expression. No resolution was reached here on whether HLA type influences TCRB rearrangement.

V is TRBV10-2 and J is TRBJ2-7, with 9 bases lining up with TRBD2. This clonotype originated in a young woman in good health. The sample was naive CD4+ T cells from blood. DNA of the CDR3: TGCGCCAGCAGTGAGAGCGGCGGGAGGGCCTACGAGCAGTACTTC. This translates into CASSESGGRAYEQYF.